Listed here are 20 T cell receptor beta chains from one sample, sequenced in a study of T cell changes during pregnancy in multiple sclerosis. Profiled with immunoSEQ multiplex PCR; TCRdb holds only in-frame clones, not every one. The sample shows fewer than 150,000 clones, roughly 96% of them seen only once. Here the sequenced sample was peripheral blood, taken after pregnancy. The receptors were gathered from a female donor with multiple sclerosis, enrolled in a pregnancy study.

This clone was picked up one time. V usage is TRBV19 and J usage is TRBJ1-1; D ambiguous. CDR1 is LNHDA, CDR2 SQIVND, per germline (reference sequence). V was cut by 1 base and J by 4 bases, with 10 bases left in between. The CDR3 extends over 14 amino acids. The CDR3 sequence: CASSIGPTVTEAFF. CDR3 in DNA: TGTGCCAGTAGTATAGGACCAACAGTCACTGAAGCTTTCTTT. The entire variable domain, with the rest obtained from reference TRBV19 and TRBJ1-1, is as follows: DGGITQSPKYLFRKEGQNVTLSCEQNLNHDAMYWYRQDPGQGLRLIYYSQIVNDFQKGDIAEGYSVSREKKESFPLTVTSAQKNPTAFYLCASSIGPTVTEAFFGQGTRLTVV.

The CDR3 is CASSQENSPLNTEAFF. The CDR3 DNA reads as TGTGCCAGCAGCCAAGAAAACAGCCCTTTGAACACTGAAGCTTTCTTT. The rearrangement uses TRBV4-2 and TRBJ1-1; D remains ambiguous. The CDR3 runs to 16 residues. Germline V gene sequence: CDR1 LGHNA, CDR2 YNFKEQ. Trimming removed 0 bases from V and 0 bases from J, with 11 bases in between.

The rearrangement links TRBV19 to TRBJ2-5; 12 bases fit TRBD2. V shed 7 bases and J 2 bases; nucleotides not matched to a gene: 8. The germline gives CDR1 LNHDA, CDR2 SQIVND (reference sequence). The CDR3 extends over 16 amino acids. This CDR3 reads CASNNPGLAGQETQYF. As DNA, the CDR3 is TGTGCCAGTAACAACCCAGGACTAGCGGGGCAAGAGACCCAGTACTTC.

DNA of the CDR3: TGTGCCAGCAGTACCGGCCTAGCGGAGTACAATGAGCAGTTCTTC. Translation: CASSTGLAEYNEQFF. This chain joins TRBV27 and TRBJ2-1; 7 bases match TRBD2. This CDR3 region has 15 residues. With V trimmed by 5 bases and J by 4 bases, 8 bases remained unmatched. Germline CDR1 reads MNHEY; CDR2 reads SMNVEV (reference sequence).

The J gene is TRBJ2-3, the V gene TRBV27; 10 nucleotides match TRBD1. Germline CDR1 MNHEY, CDR2 SMNVEV (reference sequence). Trimming cost V 6 bases and J 8 bases; bases outside gene matches: 11. This CDR3 has 15 amino acids. The CDR3 DNA reads TGTGCCAGCAGCCCTACGACAGGGGGCGCAGGTACGCAGTATTTT. Translated, it gives CASSPTTGGAGTQYF.

This chain's CDR3 is CASSFRDHSDGYTF. CDR3 nucleotide sequence: TGTGCCAGCAGTTTTCGGGATCATAGCGATGGCTACACCTTC. V gene TRBV27 combines with J gene TRBJ1-2; D is undetermined. Trimming pared 3 bases from V and 6 bases from J, leaving 14 bases between. Germline CDR1 reads MNHEY; CDR2 reads SMNVEV (reference sequence). This CDR3 region has 14 residues.

This clone was counted a single time. This sequence joins TRBV27 and TRBJ1-2, with 8 nucleotides matching TRBD1. With V trimmed by 5 bases and J by 4 bases, 3 bases remained unmatched. The CDR3 totals 13 residues. CDR1 is MNHEY and CDR2 is SMNVEV in the germline V gene (reference sequence). CDR3 coding DNA: TGTGCCAGCAGTCCAGACAGGGGCTATGGCTACACCTTC. This sequence encodes CASSPDRGYGYTF.

CDR3 sequence reads: CASSLAATYYGYTF. Here the CDR3 DNA reads TGCGCCAGCAGCTTGGCCGCGACATACTATGGCTACACCTTC. V gene TRBV5-1 combines with J gene TRBJ1-2, with no clear D. The CDR3 runs to 14 residues. CDR1 is SGHRS, CDR2 YFSETQ, per germline. V lost 0 bases and J 3 bases, leaving 9 bases between the germline ends.

This rearrangement joins TRBV7-8 to TRBJ1-4; D perhaps matches TRBD1 (6 bases). In germline, CDR1 is SGHVS, CDR2 FQNEAQ. V was clipped by 3 bases and J by 5 bases, with 13 bases between them. CDR3 length equals 15 residues. The CDR3 spells CASSFVWQGNEKLFF. CDR3 coding DNA: TGTGCCAGCAGCTTTGTATGGCAGGGGAATGAAAAACTGTTTTTT.

The chain combines TRBV29-1 with TRBJ2-7; 8 nucleotides align to TRBD1. V was clipped by 0 bases and J by 3 bases; unmatched bases: 7. Germline CDR1 reads SQVTM; CDR2 reads ANQGSEA. The CDR3 sequence is 15 residues long. Here the CDR3 DNA reads TGCAGCGTTGAAGATCCCCTGGGACAGGACTACGAGCAGTACTTC. Protein: CSVEDPLGQDYEQYF.

V usage is TRBV28 and J usage is TRBJ2-7; D perhaps matches TRBD2 (5 bases). CDR3 length equals 14 residues. V was trimmed by 3 bases and J by 0 bases, leaving 9 bases between them. Germline V gives CDR1 MDHEN, CDR2 SYDVKM. The DNA for the CDR3 is TGTGCCAGCAGTTTGGTGGGAGCCTCCTACGAGCAGTACTTC. Translated: CASSLVGASYEQYF.

The rearrangement links TRBV10-2 to TRBJ1-5; 9 positions match TRBD1. Germline loops: CDR1 WSHSY, CDR2 SAAADI. The CDR3 consists of 16 residues. Trimming at V came to 6 bases and at J to 4 bases, leaving 10 bases not matched to a gene. CDR3 DNA: TGCGCCAGCAGCGAACCAGGGACAGGGCTTAATCAGCCCCAGCATTTT. Protein: CASSEPGTGLNQPQHF.

The V call is TRBV7-9, the J call TRBJ2-7; 7 positions match TRBD2. The CDR3 loop spans 16 amino acids. Germline V CDR1 and CDR2: SEHNR, FQNEAQ (reference sequence). Trimming took 4 bases from V and 0 from J; bases not matched to a gene: 9. CDR3 protein: CASSSDGGGPSYEQYF. CDR3 coding DNA: TGTGCCAGCAGCTCAGATGGCGGGGGTCCCTCCTACGAGCAGTACTTC.

The J gene is TRBJ2-3, the V gene TRBV6-5; D may be TRBD2 (5 bases). The CDR3 contains 15 residues. Trimming removed 4 bases at V and 2 bases at J, with 13 bases between. Germline V gene data show CDR1 as MNHEY and CDR2 as SVGAGI. CDR3: CASSWGRESTDTQYF. The CDR3 DNA sequence: TGTGCCAGCAGTTGGGGTAGGGAGTCCACAGATACGCAGTATTTT.

The chain links TRBV20-1 to TRBJ1-5, with D perhaps TRBD1 (5 bases). There are 11 residues in the CDR3. The V and J ends lost 3 bases and 7 bases respectively, with 7 bases between them. CDR1 DFQATT and CDR2 SNEGSKA come from the germline V gene (reference sequence). The CDR3 DNA sequence: TGCAGTGCTAGGGGGGGGCAGCCCCAGCATTTT. Translating it yields CSARGGQPQHF.

The CDR3 here is CASSWEVSRSSYEQYF. CDR3 in DNA: TGTGCCAGCAGTTGGGAGGTCAGCCGAAGCTCCTACGAGCAGTACTTC. The chain carries TRBV6-5 and TRBJ2-7; TRBD2 is a possible D gene (6 bases). The germline V and J ends were trimmed by 4 bases and 0 bases, with 16 bases remaining between them. The germline gives CDR1 MNHEY, CDR2 SVGAGI. The CDR3 consists of 16 residues.

This clone was found once. J is TRBJ2-3 and V is TRBV14; TRBD1 aligns across 9 bases. The V and J ends lost 5 bases and 4 bases, in that order; junction bases with no gene match: 7. Germline CDR1 and CDR2: SGHDN and FVKESK. The CDR3 consists of 15 residues. The CDR3 is CASSLQGARADTQYF. In DNA form, the CDR3 reads TGTGCCAGCAGCTTACAGGGGGCCCGGGCAGATACGCAGTATTTT.

This rearrangement joins TRBV5-8 to TRBJ1-2; D unresolved. The germline V gene encodes CDR1 SGHTS and CDR2 YDEGEE. Trimming removed 1 base from V and 6 bases from J, with 7 bases in between. The CDR3 is 12 residues long. The CDR3 here is CASSLLSNGYTF. The CDR3, as DNA: TGTGCCAGCAGCTTGCTATCTAATGGCTACACCTTC.

This clone occurred once. The J gene is TRBJ1-1, the V gene TRBV19; D remains ambiguous. The CDR3 runs 13 residues. Per the germline V gene, CDR1 is LNHDA and CDR2 is SQIVND (reference sequence). V was trimmed by 5 bases and J by 1 base, leaving 8 bases between them. CDR3 DNA: TGTGCCAGTAGTCTATCGTGGAACACTGAAGCTTTCTTT. Amino acid sequence: CASSLSWNTEAFF.

This chain links TRBV7-6 with TRBJ2-3; the match to TRBD2 covers 9 bases. Germline lookup yields CDR1 SGHVS and CDR2 FNYEAQ. The V and J ends lost 5 bases and 0 bases, in that order; junction bases with no gene match: 3. The CDR3 is 15 residues long. The CDR3 protein is CASSPLAGSTDTQYF. The CDR3 DNA reads TGTGCCAGCAGCCCCCTAGCGGGAAGCACAGATACGCAGTATTTT.